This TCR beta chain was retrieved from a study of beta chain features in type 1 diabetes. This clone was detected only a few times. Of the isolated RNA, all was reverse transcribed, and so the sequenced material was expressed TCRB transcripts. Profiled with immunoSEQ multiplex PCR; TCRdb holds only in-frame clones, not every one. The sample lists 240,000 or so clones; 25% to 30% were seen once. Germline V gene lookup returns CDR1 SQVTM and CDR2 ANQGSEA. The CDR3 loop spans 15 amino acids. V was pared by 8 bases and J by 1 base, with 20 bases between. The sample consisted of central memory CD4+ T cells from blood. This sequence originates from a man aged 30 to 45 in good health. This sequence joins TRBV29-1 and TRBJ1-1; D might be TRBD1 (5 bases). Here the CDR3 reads CSSRGVRGANTEAFF. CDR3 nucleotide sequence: TGCAGCTCCAGAGGGGTTAGAGGGGCGAACACTGAAGCTTTCTTT.